Listed below are T cell receptor beta chains from one sample, sequenced in a study of regulatory T cells in long-lasting Graves disease. MiXCR was run by TCRdb on the multiplex PCR reads, yielding one entry per CDR3 protein. The table shows hundreds of thousands of distinct CDR3 sequences, with about 12% occurring only once. Separately, the same data were catalogued under a study of T cells in Graves' hyperthyroidism and ophthalmopathy.

This specimen was peripheral blood mononuclear cells (PBMCs), taken at new diagnosis, from a patient treated with antithyroid drugs. The receptors were sampled from a woman between 25 and 40 years old with Graves disease. CDR3s include the opening cysteine and the closing phenylalanine or tryptophan. D genes are given only for firm matches. Some rows mark clone size as missing; the rest say once, few, many or name a class of expanded clone.

CASMGGLGASGLGSNEQFF,TGTGCCAGCATGGGGGGCCTTGGGGCTAGCGGGTTAGGATCCAATGAGCAGTTCTTC,TRBV2,TRBJ2-1,TRBD2,.
CASSLSRPITDTQYF,TGTGCCAGCAGCTTATCTCGCCCTATCACAGATACGCAGTATTTT,TRBV7-3,TRBJ2-3,.,.
CASSIANSGTYEQYF,TGTGCCAGTAGTATAGCTAATAGCGGAACTTACGAGCAGTACTTC,TRBV19,TRBJ2-7,.,many
CSARRTGRETQYF,TGCAGTGCTAGACGGACAGGGAGAGAGACCCAGTACTTC,TRBV20-1,TRBJ2-5,TRBD1,.
CASSNRQGAYEQYF,TGTGCCAGCTCAAATCGGCAGGGGGCCTACGAGCAGTACTTC,TRBV18,TRBJ2-7,TRBD1,many
CSANGPGAGGVGEQFF,TGCAGTGCTAACGGCCCTGGGGCGGGAGGTGTCGGTGAGCAGTTCTTC,TRBV20-1,TRBJ2-1,TRBD2,.
CASSPGGTGRYHTSYNEQFF,TGTGCCAGTAGCCCAGGGGGGACAGGGCGCTATCATACTTCCTACAATGAGCAGTTCTTC,TRBV19,TRBJ2-1,TRBD1,many
CAISGSETDTQYF,TGTGCCATCAGTGGAAGCGAGACAGATACGCAGTATTTT,TRBV10-3,TRBJ2-3,.,many
CASSRDGFSYEQYF,TGCGCCAGCAGCCGGGACGGTTTTTCCTACGAGCAGTACTTC,TRBV10-1,TRBJ2-7,.,few
CASSWEGYGYTF,TGTGCCAGCAGTTGGGAGGGATATGGCTACACCTTC,TRBV28,TRBJ1-2,.,.
CASSRTGTGIGNEQFF,TGTGCCAGCAGCCGTACCGGGACAGGGATTGGCAATGAGCAGTTCTTC,TRBV3-1,TRBJ2-1,TRBD1,many
CATSRGGTRNQPQHF,TGTGCCACCAGCAGAGGTGGTACGCGTAATCAGCCCCAGCATTTT,TRBV15,TRBJ1-5,.,many
CASSQEAATSYEQYF,TGCGCCAGCAGCCAAGAGGCAGCCACCTCCTACGAGCAGTACTTC,TRBV4-1,TRBJ2-7,.,.
CSARDRGTTGELFF,TGCAGTGCTAGAGACAGGGGGACTACCGGGGAGCTGTTTTTT,TRBV20-1,TRBJ2-2,.,many
CASSAGPGTAGYEQYF,TGTGCCAGCAGCGCGGGCCCCGGGACGGCGGGCTACGAGCAGTACTTC,TRBV9,TRBJ2-7,.,few
CASSLDESSGYNEQFF,TGTGCCAGCAGCTTAGATGAGTCTAGCGGCTACAATGAGCAGTTCTTC,TRBV11-3,TRBJ2-1,TRBD2,many
CASSELRQGNTEAFF,TGTGCCAGCAGCGAACTACGACAGGGTAACACTGAAGCTTTCTTT,TRBV2,TRBJ1-1,TRBD1,many
CASNRGAGRNTEAFF,TGTGCCAGTAACAGGGGCGCGGGGAGAAACACTGAAGCTTTCTTT,TRBV19,TRBJ1-1,TRBD1,many
CASSPALEASLDRTGNTEAFF,TGTGCCAGCAGCCCCGCTTTGGAGGCGTCCCTCGACAGGACGGGTAACACTGAAGCTTTCTTT,TRBV7-9,TRBJ1-1,.,.
CSAMGHQDTQYF,TGCAGTGCTATGGGGCATCAAGATACGCAGTATTTT,TRBV20-1,TRBJ2-3,.,few
CASIPRQGSDTQYF,TGTGCCAGCATTCCACGACAGGGCTCAGATACGCAGTATTTT,TRBV2,TRBJ2-3,TRBD1,.
CASTPQGTYGYTF,TGTGCCAGCACCCCCCAGGGCACCTATGGCTACACCTTC,TRBV12-3/TRBV12-4,TRBJ1-2,.,many
CSARETANYGYTF,TGCAGTGCTAGAGAGACGGCTAACTATGGCTACACCTTC,TRBV20-1,TRBJ1-2,.,few
CATSDSTRMTGTDTQYF,TGTGCCACCAGTGATTCCACGCGAATGACTGGGACAGATACGCAGTATTTT,TRBV24-1,TRBJ2-3,.,many
CASSLDGGGTGELFF,TGTGCCAGCAGCTTAGATGGAGGGGGCACCGGGGAGCTGTTTTTT,TRBV11-3,TRBJ2-2,.,few